These 29 T cell receptor beta chains originate from one sample sequenced in a study of T cell responses to AZD1222 COVID-19 vaccine. Only in-frame clones appear in the TCRdb table, and some are missing; sequencing was by immunoSEQ multiplex PCR. Of some 100,000 clones listed, around nine tenths are singletons. The sample here was peripheral blood, taken on day 0 of AZD1222 vaccination. These receptors were collected from an adult in good health.

The chain couples TRBV28 to TRBJ1-3; maybe TRBD1 (5 bases). This CDR3 spans 16 amino acids. Trimming cost V 2 bases and J 3 bases, with 14 bases left between them. The germline gives CDR1 MDHEN, CDR2 SYDVKM. CDR3 DNA sequence: TGTGCCAGCAGTTTACCCCGAGGGGTGTTTGGAAACACCATATATTTT. Encoded protein: CASSLPRGVFGNTIYF.

The chain carries TRBV28 and TRBJ1-4; D gene uncertain. The CDR3 is 17 amino acids. Germline V gene lookup returns CDR1 MDHEN and CDR2 SYDVKM. V was pared by 4 bases and J by 0 bases, with 15 bases between. CDR3 loop: CASSSPGGFATNEKLFF. For the CDR3, the DNA is TGTGCCAGCAGTTCCCCGGGAGGCTTTGCAACTAATGAAAAACTGTTTTTT.

The V gene is TRBV7-8, the J gene TRBJ2-2; TRBD2 might be the D (7 bases). From germline, CDR1 is SGHVS and CDR2 FQNEAQ. The CDR3 has 17 residues. V dropped 3 bases and J dropped 1 base, with 15 bases sitting between them. In DNA form, the CDR3 reads TGTGCCAGCAGCTTGGTGGCGGGGGCCATGAACACCGGGGAGCTGTTTTTT. This sequence encodes CASSLVAGAMNTGELFF. The variable domain in full, completed from reference TRBV7-8 and TRBJ2-2, reads GAGVSQSPRYKVAKRGQDVALRCDPISGHVSLFWYQQALGQGPEFLTYFQNEAQLDKSGLPSDRFFAERPEGSVSTLKIQRTQQEDSAVYLCASSLVAGAMNTGELFFGEGSRLTVL.

V is TRBV24-1 and J is TRBJ2-7, with D unclear. V lost 0 bases, J lost 6 bases, and 5 bases lay in between. CDR1 is KGHDR, CDR2 SFDVKD, per germline. This CDR3 spans 12 amino acids. The CDR3 loop is CATSDLNGEQYF. The DNA of the CDR3 is TGTGCCACCAGTGATTTGAACGGCGAGCAGTACTTC.

The chain is built from TRBV28 and TRBJ1-2, with D perhaps matching TRBD1 (5 bases). Germline V gene data show CDR1 as MDHEN and CDR2 as SYDVKM. CDR3 length: 13 residues. V was trimmed by 2 bases and J by 5 bases, leaving 9 bases between them. The CDR3 region has the DNA TGTGCCAGCAGTTTACAGGGAAAATATGGCTACACCTTC. It yields the protein CASSLQGKYGYTF.

V and J are TRBV2 and TRBJ2-3, with D unclear. CDR1 is SNHLY and CDR2 is FYNNEI in the germline V gene. The CDR3 sequence is 11 residues long. Trimming pared 4 bases from V and 9 bases from J, leaving 8 bases between. CDR3 region: CASSVTKTQYF. For the CDR3, the DNA is TGTGCCAGCAGTGTTACTAAAACGCAGTATTTT. Looking up the rest from reference TRBV2 and TRBJ2-3 gives the full variable domain: EPEVTQTPSHQVTQMGQEVILRCVPISNHLYFYWYRQILGQKVEFLVSFYNNEISEKSEIFDDQFSVERPDGSNFTLKIRSTKLEDSAMYFCASSVTKTQYFGPGTRLTVL.

The V call is TRBV12-3 or TRBV12-4, the J call TRBJ1-4; D may be TRBD1 (5 bases). The length of the CDR3 is 13 residues. Trimming stripped 8 bases from V and 6 bases from J, with 13 bases between. CDR3 coding DNA: TGTGCCAGCCGAGGCAGGGCCTATGAAAAACTGTTTTTT. It yields the protein CASRGRAYEKLFF.

J is TRBJ1-3 and V is TRBV19; TRBD1 is a possible D gene (5 bases). CDR3 length: 15 residues. Germline CDR1 LNHDA, CDR2 SQIVND (reference sequence). V dropped 4 bases and J dropped 2 bases, with 12 bases sitting between them. Here the CDR3 reads CASSNQGSTGNTIYF. The CDR3 bases are TGTGCCAGTAGTAATCAGGGATCCACTGGAAACACCATATATTTT.

The genes are TRBV9 and TRBJ2-3; D may be TRBD2 (7 bases). Germline V gene data show CDR1 as SGDLS and CDR2 as YYNGEE. V was trimmed by 3 bases and J by 5 bases, leaving 19 bases between them. The CDR3 has 16 amino acids. CDR3 residues: CASSARGGGALDTQYF. CDR3 DNA: TGTGCCAGCAGCGCACGGGGTGGGGGGGCCTTAGATACGCAGTATTTT.

The genes are TRBV9 and TRBJ1-1, with D unresolved. The CDR3 extends over 13 amino acids. With 1 base removed from V and 4 bases from J, the gap between germline ends came to 8 bases. Per the germline V gene, CDR1 is SGDLS and CDR2 is YYNGEE. Written as DNA, the CDR3 is TGTGCCAGCAGCGTAAACACAGCCACTGAAGCTTTCTTT. It encodes CASSVNTATEAFF.

The genes are TRBV28 and TRBJ1-2; TRBD1 agrees at 8 bases. Trimming removed 7 bases from V and 7 bases from J; junction bases left unmatched: 8. Germline CDR1 MDHEN, CDR2 SYDVKM. The CDR3 has 13 residues. The CDR3 loop reads CASTPPTGVGYTF. CDR3 bases: TGTGCCAGCACCCCACCGACAGGGGTTGGCTACACCTTC.

The chain links TRBV5-1 to TRBJ2-2; D ambiguous. CDR1 and CDR2 from the germline V gene are SGHRS and YFSETQ. Trimming pared 0 bases from V and 0 bases from J, leaving 3 bases between. The CDR3 spans 14 residues. DNA of the CDR3: TGCGCCAGCAGCTTGGGCTCGAACACCGGGGAGCTGTTTTTT. Translated: CASSLGSNTGELFF. Using reference TRBV5-1 and TRBJ2-2 for the parts outside the CDR3, the full variable domain is KAGVTQTPRYLIKTRGQQVTLSCSPISGHRSVSWYQQTPGQGLQFLFEYFSETQRNKGNFPGRFSGRQFSNSRSEMNVSTLELGDSALYLCASSLGSNTGELFFGEGSRLTVL.

The chain uses TRBV29-1 and TRBJ1-2, with D tentatively TRBD1 (5 bases). The V end was cut by 6 bases, the J end by 0 bases, with 11 bases between. Germline V lookup: CDR1 SQVTM, CDR2 ANQGSEA. The CDR3 is 13 amino acids. DNA of the CDR3: TGCAGCGTGGGGGGGTCGGCTAACTATGGCTACACCTTC. Encoded protein: CSVGGSANYGYTF.

The V call is TRBV7-3, the J call TRBJ1-3; 8 bases fit TRBD1. Germline CDR1 is SGHTA and CDR2 is FQGTGA. This CDR3 is built from 14 residues. With V trimmed by 6 bases and J by 4 bases, 5 bases remained unmatched. CDR3 residues: CASSLTGDGNTIYF. The CDR3 DNA is TGTGCCAGCAGTCTGACAGGGGACGGAAACACCATATATTTT.

The chain links TRBV4-2 to TRBJ1-4; D gene ambiguous. Germline V CDR1 and CDR2: LGHNA, YNFKEQ. Trimming took off 4 bases at V and 0 bases at J, with 9 bases between the two ends. The CDR3 has 15 amino acids. The CDR3 reads CASSLHTATNEKLFF. The CDR3 nucleotides are TGTGCCAGCAGCCTCCATACAGCAACTAATGAAAAACTGTTTTTT.

The rearrangement links TRBV6-6 to TRBJ1-5, with TRBD1 as a possible D gene (6 bases). Germline V CDR1 and CDR2: MNHNY, SVGAGI (reference sequence). This CDR3 spans 16 amino acids. Trimming stripped 6 bases from V and 5 bases from J, with 20 bases between. The CDR3 bases are TGTGCCAGCAGCATCCCCGAGGGGGGGCGTGATCAGCCCCAGCATTTT. Amino acid sequence: CASSIPEGGRDQPQHF.

The V and J genes are TRBV5-1 and TRBJ2-3, with 8 bases matching TRBD2. J lost 6 bases, V lost 0 bases, and 6 bases had no gene match. The CDR3 runs 15 residues. The V gene's germline CDR1 is SGHRS and CDR2 YFSETQ. CDR3 sequence (DNA): TGCGCCAGCAGCTTGGCCAGCGGGGGACGGGATACGCAGTATTTT. Protein: CASSLASGGRDTQYF. The full variable domain, completed using reference TRBV5-1 and TRBJ2-3, is KAGVTQTPRYLIKTRGQQVTLSCSPISGHRSVSWYQQTPGQGLQFLFEYFSETQRNKGNFPGRFSGRQFSNSRSEMNVSTLELGDSALYLCASSLASGGRDTQYFGPGTRLTVL.

This clone showed up just once. The chain carries TRBV6-5 and TRBJ1-3; no firm D call. CDR3 size: 14 residues. From germline, CDR1 is MNHEY and CDR2 SVGAGI. Trimming cost V 0 bases and J 3 bases, with 6 bases left between them. This CDR3 reads CASSYSFDGNTIYF. CDR3 DNA sequence: TGTGCCAGCAGTTACTCGTTTGATGGAAACACCATATATTTT.

This rearrangement joins TRBV27 to TRBJ1-3, with 9 bases that match TRBD1. Per the germline V gene, CDR1 is MNHEY and CDR2 is SMNVEV (reference sequence). V lost 5 bases and J lost 2; bases outside the gene matches: 10. CDR3 length: 17 residues. The CDR3 DNA is TGTGCCAGCAGTCCAGGACAGGGGATCTTTCCTGGAAACACCATATATTTT. This gives the protein CASSPGQGIFPGNTIYF.

This sequence joins TRBV7-9 and TRBJ1-2, with TRBD1 as a possible D gene (5 bases). The CDR3 is made up of 14 amino acids. Between the trimmed V and J ends, which lost 2 bases and 2 bases, there was a span of 9 bases. Germline CDR1 reads SEHNR; CDR2 reads FQNEAQ (reference sequence). CDR3 DNA: TGTGCCAGCAGCTTACTCGGGACCAACTATGGCTACACCTTC. Translation gives CASSLLGTNYGYTF.

The V gene is TRBV7-2, the J gene TRBJ1-1, with no clear D. This CDR3 has 14 amino acids. The germline CDR1 and CDR2 sequences are SGHTA and FQGNSA. V was clipped by 1 base and J by 7 bases, with 13 bases between them. Here the CDR3 DNA reads TGTGCCAGCAGCTTAGAAATTGACGGTAGTGAAGCTTTCTTT. The encoded protein is CASSLEIDGSEAFF.

The chain carries TRBV2 and TRBJ1-5; no firm D call. Per the germline V gene, CDR1 is SNHLY and CDR2 is FYNNEI. This CDR3 has 15 residues. The ends were cut back, 7 bases at V and 3 bases at J, with 16 bases in the middle. CDR3 sequence (DNA): TGTGCCAGCACCCAACTCCGGGCCATCAATCAGCCCCAGCATTTT. It codes for CASTQLRAINQPQHF.

This chain joins TRBV27 and TRBJ2-3; D is perhaps TRBD1 (6 bases). The ends were cut back, 2 bases at V and 0 bases at J, with 9 bases in the middle. Germline V gene sequence: CDR1 MNHEY, CDR2 SMNVEV (reference sequence). The CDR3 consists of 15 residues. CDR3 DNA sequence: TGTGCCAGCAGTTTAAGCAGGGGAAGCACAGATACGCAGTATTTT. Amino acids: CASSLSRGSTDTQYF.

The chain uses TRBV5-1 and TRBJ2-5; 7 bases match TRBD2. V lost 4 bases, J lost 3 bases, and 9 bases stayed unmatched. This CDR3 has 15 residues. In germline, CDR1 is SGHRS, CDR2 YFSETQ. CDR3 nucleotides: TGCGCCAGCAGCCCCGGACTAGAGCTAAAAGAGACCCAGTACTTC. Residues: CASSPGLELKETQYF.

The chain combines TRBV5-1 with TRBJ2-7, with D perhaps TRBD1 (5 bases). The CDR3 consists of 16 residues. V was cut by 4 bases and J by 0 bases, with 17 bases left in between. CDR1 and CDR2 from the germline V gene are SGHRS and YFSETQ. The CDR3 coding sequence is TGCGCCAGCAGCCCGCACCTCAGACAGCTCTCCTACGAGCAGTACTTC. It encodes CASSPHLRQLSYEQYF. The complete variable domain, with remaining parts taken from reference TRBV5-1 and TRBJ2-7, reads KAGVTQTPRYLIKTRGQQVTLSCSPISGHRSVSWYQQTPGQGLQFLFEYFSETQRNKGNFPGRFSGRQFSNSRSEMNVSTLELGDSALYLCASSPHLRQLSYEQYFGPGTRLTVT.

The CDR3 DNA follows: TGTGCCAGTACCCCAAACTTGGGGACTGAAGCTTTCTTT. This encodes CASTPNLGTEAFF. The rearrangement links TRBV19 to TRBJ1-1; the D is unclear. The germline V gene encodes CDR1 LNHDA and CDR2 SQIVND (reference sequence). Trimming left V 7 bases short and J 5 bases short, with 14 bases between. The CDR3 covers 13 residues.

V gene TRBV2 combines with J gene TRBJ1-2, with D uncertain. The CDR3 runs to 16 residues. Trimming took 1 base from V and 5 from J, leaving 17 bases between them. CDR1 is SNHLY and CDR2 is FYNNEI in the germline V gene. In DNA form, the CDR3 reads TGTGCCAGCAGTGAAGAATTCCGGGGATTGGGGTATGGCTACACCTTC. Protein: CASSEEFRGLGYGYTF.

The chain recombines TRBV4-1 with TRBJ1-3; unclear D gene. Trimming removed 0 bases from V and 2 bases from J, with 20 bases in between. CDR3 size: 19 residues. The germline V gene has CDR1 MGHRA and CDR2 YSYEKL. This CDR3 is CASSQDRDQLDLPGNTIYF. The CDR3 nucleotides read TGCGCCAGCAGCCAAGATCGAGACCAGCTGGATCTCCCTGGAAACACCATATATTTT.

This clone has only one observation. This chain uses TRBV13 with TRBJ1-4, with unresolved D. The CDR3 sequence is 13 residues long. The V end was cut by 2 bases, the J end by 8 bases, with 9 bases between. CDR1 is PRHDT, CDR2 FYEKMQ, per germline (reference sequence). CDR3 residues: CASSLRVAEKLFF. DNA of the CDR3: TGTGCCAGCAGCTTACGGGTTGCCGAAAAACTGTTTTTT.